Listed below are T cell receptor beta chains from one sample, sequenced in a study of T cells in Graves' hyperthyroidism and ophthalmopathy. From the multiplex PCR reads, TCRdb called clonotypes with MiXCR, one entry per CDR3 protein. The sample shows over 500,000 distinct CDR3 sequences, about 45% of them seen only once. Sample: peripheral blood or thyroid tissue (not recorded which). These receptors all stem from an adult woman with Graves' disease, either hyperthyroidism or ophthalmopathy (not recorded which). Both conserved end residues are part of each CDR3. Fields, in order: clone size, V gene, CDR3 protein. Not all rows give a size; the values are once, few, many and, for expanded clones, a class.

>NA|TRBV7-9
CASSFTGSTKYGYTF
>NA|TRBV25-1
CASRDRGSAGELFF
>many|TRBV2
CASNKGGNSPLHF
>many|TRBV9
CASSFSGTGDSPLHF
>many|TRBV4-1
CASSQDTERRTEAFF
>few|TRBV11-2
CASSLSKTQYF
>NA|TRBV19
CASSISSTNVLTF
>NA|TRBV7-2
CASGGGGLNEQYF
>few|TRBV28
CASSPSGFGHTEAFF
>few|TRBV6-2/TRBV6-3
CATREGGIAEAFF
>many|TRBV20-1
CSAGRGGRGETQYF
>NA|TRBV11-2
CASSQPGGRAISGANILTF
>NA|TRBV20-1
CSAEVERRYRSGANVLTF
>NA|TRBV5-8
CASSRGQLEQYF
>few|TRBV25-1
CAIGPEGQDTQYF
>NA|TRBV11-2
CASSPSGTFYEQYF